This T cell receptor beta chain derives from a study of shared clonotypes between healthy human individuals. The wider study: Researchers assigned three CD4 naive, three CD4 memory, two CD8 naive and one CD8 memory plate to each donor.

Germline-derived CDR1 and CDR2 are LNHDA and SQIVND (reference sequence). The CDR3 is 14 amino acids. Trimming took off 3 bases at V and 1 base at J, with 10 bases between the two ends. Study-level results: Generally, naive subsets came out with larger estimated richness than memory subsets.

All donors qualified as healthy HIV-negative adults and had experienced no recent acute infections or vaccinations. Sequenced by immunoSEQ multiplex PCR; TCRdb stores in-frame clones only, minus some. This sample has roughly 680,000 clones, with 55% to 80% found just once. Regarding this clone: Its specificity is not known.

The clonotype originates from a woman aged 25 to 39 in good health. The J gene is TRBJ2-7, the V gene TRBV19; D might be TRBD2 (5 bases). Material: memory CD4+ T cells sorted from blood. Specified subset: CD45RA-negative fraction. As DNA, the CDR3 is TGTGCCAGTAGTATCGACGAGGGTTCCTACGAGCAGTACTTC. It translates to CASSIDEGSYEQYF.